Presented here are 15 T cell receptor beta chains from one specimen sequenced in a study of T-cell reconstitution after alpha-beta-depleted transplantation in children. It was with unique molecular identifiers that the TCRbeta library was prepared. TCRdb fed the PCR reads into MiXCR, producing one record per CDR3 protein. Here the sample spans 250,000 to 300,000 distinct CDR3 sequences, 9.9% being singletons. The sample was PBMCs from the stem cell graft donor, taken from the stem cell graft. The receptors derive from a human donor who donated a stem cell graft to a child with SCID.

This clonotype was picked up a small number of times. This chain uses TRBV4-1 with TRBJ2-7, with 7 bases lining up with TRBD1. CDR1 and CDR2 from the germline V gene are MGHRA and YSYEKL. With 2 bases clipped from V and 2 bases from J, the junction kept 9 bases outside the gene matches. The CDR3 extends over 16 amino acids. CDR3 in amino acids: CASSQPPGTATYEQYF. The CDR3 DNA follows: TGCGCCAGCAGCCAACCCCCAGGGACAGCGACCTACGAGCAGTACTTC.

The chain couples TRBV11-2 to TRBJ2-3; 9 nucleotides match TRBD2. Germline CDR1 is SGHAT and CDR2 is FQNNGV. V trimming: 1 base; J trimming: 6 bases; junction bases outside the gene matches: 8. The CDR3 is 16 residues long. The CDR3 here is CASSLVPSGGWDTQYF. The CDR3 DNA is TGTGCCAGCAGCTTAGTCCCCAGCGGGGGGTGGGATACGCAGTATTTT.

J is TRBJ2-1 and V is TRBV24-1, with D possibly being TRBD1 or TRBD2 (5 bases each). CDR3 length equals 16 residues. Trimming removed 5 bases at V and 0 bases at J, with 13 bases between. Germline-derived CDR1 and CDR2 are KGHDR and SFDVKD. The DNA of the CDR3 is TGTGCCACCAGTGCCGGGGACGCCGCCTCCTACAATGAGCAGTTCTTC. This gives the protein CATSAGDAASYNEQFF.

Points on this clonotype: Germline and junction disagree at one end, which may indicate a read error. This chain links TRBV5-1 with TRBJ2-1, with 14 bases matching TRBD2. Germline V gene data show CDR1 as SGHRS and CDR2 as YFSETQ. CDR3 length equals 14 residues. The CDR3 loop is CASRLGLAGDEQFF. CDR3 bases: TGCGCCAGCAGATTGGGACTAGCGGGGGATGAGCAGTTCTTC.

This clonotype appeared many times. The rearrangement joins TRBV12-3 or TRBV12-4 to TRBJ1-1; 12 nucleotides agree with TRBD1. V shed 4 bases, J shed 8 bases, and the junction held 5 bases outside the gene matches. CDR3 size: 14 residues. CDR3 sequence: CASSWDRGPTEAFF. The CDR3 DNA follows: TGTGCCAGCAGTTGGGACAGGGGGCCTACAGAAGCTTTCTTT.

The chain recombines TRBV7-8 with TRBJ2-7, with D uncertain. The V and J ends lost 0 bases and 1 base respectively, with 7 bases between them. Germline loops: CDR1 SGHVS, CDR2 FQNEAQ. This CDR3 spans 14 amino acids. CDR3 DNA sequence: TGTGCCAGCAGCTTAGCCTTTCTTTCCTACGAGCAGTACTTC. Residues: CASSLAFLSYEQYF.

In its sample, this clonotype was seen a few times. The rearrangement uses TRBV20-1 and TRBJ2-5, with 8 bases matching TRBD1. CDR1 is DFQATT, CDR2 SNEGSKA, per germline (reference sequence). The J segment lost 4 bases and the V segment lost 6 bases, leaving 4 bases of the junction unmatched. CDR3 size: 12 residues. CDR3 amino acids: CSAIGTGETQYF. The CDR3 DNA sequence: TGCAGTGCCATCGGGACAGGAGAGACCCAGTACTTC.

This clonotype was seen more than once but under ten times. The V gene is TRBV7-3, the J gene TRBJ1-1, with 8 bases matching TRBD1. The CDR3 extends over 14 amino acids. J gave up 5 bases and V 4 bases, and 6 bases lay outside the gene matches. Per germline, CDR1 SGHTA and CDR2 FQGTGA. The DNA of the CDR3 is TGTGCCAGCAGCTCACAGGGGGTTCAGACTGAAGCTTTCTTT. This codes for CASSSQGVQTEAFF.

Ten or more counts support this clonotype. This sequence joins TRBV5-5 and TRBJ2-1; tentatively, D is TRBD1 or TRBD2 (5 bases each). Germline loops: CDR1 SGHKS, CDR2 YYEKEE (reference sequence). Trimming left V 5 bases short and J 6 bases short, with 9 bases between. CDR3 length equals 12 residues. The CDR3 region has the DNA TGTGCCAGCAGTTCCGGGACCAATGAGCAGTTCTTC. As protein: CASSSGTNEQFF.

This clonotype has only a few counts. The chain is built from TRBV6-1 and TRBJ2-5, with unresolved D. V gave up 7 bases and J gave up 7 bases, with 16 bases separating them. From germline, CDR1 is MNHNS and CDR2 SASEGT. CDR3 length: 13 residues. This CDR3 reads CASTDQQWGTQYF. As DNA, the CDR3 is TGTGCCAGCACCGACCAGCAGTGGGGGACCCAGTACTTC.

This clonotype turned up a few times. The V gene is TRBV6-4, the J gene TRBJ1-2; D possibly corresponds to TRBD1 (5 bases). The CDR3 consists of 13 residues. Trimming took 6 bases from V and 2 from J, leaving 10 bases between them. Germline CDR1 and CDR2: MRHNA and SNTAGT. In DNA, the CDR3 is TGTGCCAGCAGCGAAGGGGAGAACTATGGCTACACCTTC. Protein product: CASSEGENYGYTF.

This clonotype was counted a few times. The rearrangement uses TRBV7-9 and TRBJ2-7, with 11 positions matching TRBD1. J was trimmed by 1 base and V by 5 bases; bases with no gene match: 4. CDR3 length: 15 amino acids. Per germline, CDR1 SEHNR and CDR2 FQNEAQ (reference sequence). The CDR3 loop reads CASSLWDRGSYEQYF. Here the CDR3 DNA reads TGTGCCAGCAGCCTATGGGACAGGGGGTCCTACGAGCAGTACTTC.

The chain carries TRBV12-3 or TRBV12-4 and TRBJ1-2; D is possibly TRBD1 (6 bases). CDR3 length: 14 amino acids. V dropped 3 bases and J dropped 5 bases, with 13 bases sitting between them. CDR3 in DNA: TGTGCCAGCAGTTTTCGGGGGGCGATGTATGGCTACACCTTC. Translation: CASSFRGAMYGYTF.

This clonotype appeared many times. The chain combines TRBV10-3 with TRBJ2-1; 7 bases fit TRBD2. CDR1 is ENHRY and CDR2 is SYGVKD in the germline V gene. This CDR3 comprises 15 residues. V shed 7 bases, J shed 0 bases, and the junction held 6 bases outside the gene matches. The CDR3 nucleotides read TGTGCCATCAAGGCGTCGGGAGGCTCCTACAATGAGCAGTTCTTC. As protein: CAIKASGGSYNEQFF.

The chain has TRBV12-3 or TRBV12-4 and TRBJ2-1; 9 bases line up with TRBD2. The ends lost 6 bases at V and 5 bases at J; junction bases unmatched: 8. The CDR3 is 15 amino acids. In DNA, the CDR3 is TGTGCCAGCAGCGACCTAGCGGGGATAAACAATGAGCAGTTCTTC. Translation gives CASSDLAGINNEQFF.